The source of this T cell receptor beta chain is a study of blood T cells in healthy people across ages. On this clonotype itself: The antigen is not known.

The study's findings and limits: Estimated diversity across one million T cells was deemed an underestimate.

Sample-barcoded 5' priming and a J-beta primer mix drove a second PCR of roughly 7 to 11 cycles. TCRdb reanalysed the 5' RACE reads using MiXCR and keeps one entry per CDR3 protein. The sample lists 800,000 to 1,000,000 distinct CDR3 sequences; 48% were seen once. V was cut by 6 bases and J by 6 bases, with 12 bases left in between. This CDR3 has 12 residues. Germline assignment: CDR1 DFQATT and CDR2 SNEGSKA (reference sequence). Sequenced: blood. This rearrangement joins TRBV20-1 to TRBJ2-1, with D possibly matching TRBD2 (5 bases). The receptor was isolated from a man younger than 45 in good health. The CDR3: CSARRSGNEQFF. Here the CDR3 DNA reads TGCAGTGCCCGACGGAGCGGCAATGAGCAGTTCTTC.